The 27 T cell receptor beta chains listed next were all sequenced from one sample in a study of T-cell memory formation after mild COVID-19. Each CDR3 protein gets one entry after TCRdb re-called the 5' RACE reads with MiXCR. The data show approximately 260,000 distinct CDR3 sequences, roughly 15% seen once. Source material: PBMCs or a T cell subset sorted from them (not recorded which). All receptors derive from a man younger than 30 who had mild COVID-19 (a few samples of this study predate the infection). Cell type and time point are not known.

This chain's CDR3 is CASSYAGGTMYEQYV. The CDR3 DNA sequence: TGTGCCAGCAGTTACGCCGGGGGCACTATGTACGAGCAGTACGTC. The rearrangement joins TRBV6-2 or TRBV6-3 to TRBJ2-7, with D perhaps assigned TRBD1 or TRBD2 (6 bases each). In germline, CDR1 is MNHEY, CDR2 SVGEGT. Between the trimmed V and J ends, which lost 2 bases and 4 bases, there was a span of 15 bases. There are 15 residues in the CDR3.

This clonotype appeared a few times. The V gene is TRBV7-8, the J gene TRBJ1-1; D is undetermined. Per germline, CDR1 SGHVS and CDR2 FQNEAQ. Between the trimmed V and J ends, which lost 0 bases and 3 bases, there was a span of 5 bases. This CDR3 comprises 13 residues. CDR3 nucleotides: TGTGCCAGCAGCTTAGCGCATTACACTGAAGCTTTCTTT. Amino acids: CASSLAHYTEAFF.

The table lists this clonotype with a few counts. This chain uses TRBV20-1 with TRBJ1-4; D remains ambiguous. Trimming removed 3 bases at V and 0 bases at J, with 5 bases between. This CDR3 comprises 13 residues. Looked up from germline, CDR1 is DFQATT and CDR2 is SNEGSKA (reference sequence). CDR3 in amino acids: CSASKTTNEKLFF. CDR3 coding DNA: TGCAGTGCTAGCAAGACAACTAATGAAAAACTGTTTTTT.

This clonotype was detected a few times. CDR3 residues: CSVQGLRAFF. For the CDR3, the DNA is TGCAGTGTCCAGGGGTTAAGAGCTTTCTTT. The chain links TRBV20-1 to TRBJ1-1; D may be TRBD1 (6 bases). V lost 7 bases and J lost 10, with 13 bases in between. CDR1 and CDR2 from the germline V gene are DFQATT and SNEGSKA (reference sequence). The CDR3 runs 10 residues.

The chain employs TRBV4-1 and TRBJ1-3; D call uncertain. Per the germline V gene, CDR1 is MGHRA and CDR2 is YSYEKL. The germline V and J ends were trimmed by 0 bases and 0 bases, with 9 bases remaining between them. The CDR3 loop spans 16 amino acids. CDR3 protein: CASSQEAQFSGNTIYF. CDR3 DNA sequence: TGCGCCAGCAGCCAAGAGGCCCAGTTCTCTGGAAACACCATATATTTT.

The chain links TRBV5-4 to TRBJ2-5; TRBD2 is a possible D gene (6 bases). V was shortened by 0 bases and J by 1 base, with 10 bases between the two germline ends. Germline values: CDR1 SGHNT, CDR2 YYREEE (reference sequence). The CDR3 loop spans 15 amino acids. Written as DNA, the CDR3 is TGTGCCAGCAGCTTGGCGGGGACTCTCCAAGAGACCCAGTACTTC. Amino acids: CASSLAGTLQETQYF.

The chain has TRBV3-1 and TRBJ2-7; tentative D call: TRBD2 (6 bases). The germline V gene has CDR1 LGHDT and CDR2 YNNKEL (reference sequence). This CDR3 has 12 residues. Trimming took off 4 bases at V and 7 bases at J, with 11 bases between the two ends. DNA for the CDR3: TGTGCCAGCAGCCCCTCGGGACTTGAGCAGTACTTC. Protein sequence: CASSPSGLEQYF.

The V and J genes are TRBV7-2 and TRBJ2-5; D is undetermined. V lost 3 bases and J 0 bases, leaving 11 bases between the germline ends. This CDR3 has 15 residues. Germline V gene lookup returns CDR1 SGHTA and CDR2 FQGNSA. CDR3 DNA sequence: TGTGCCAGCAGCTTCGGTCGGGCGAACCAAGAGACCCAGTACTTC. It specifies CASSFGRANQETQYF.

This clonotype was recorded a few times. The chain recombines TRBV11-1 with TRBJ2-3, with D maybe TRBD2 (6 bases). Deletions cut 1 base from V and 6 bases from J, with 20 bases between. The CDR3 extends over 17 amino acids. Germline V lookup: CDR1 SGHAT, CDR2 FQDESV (reference sequence). The CDR3 region has the DNA TGTGCCAGCAGCTTAGAGGGGCGGCGGGGCCAGCGGGATACGCAGTATTTT. Protein sequence: CASSLEGRRGQRDTQYF. Complete variable domain (other parts from reference TRBV11-1 and TRBJ2-3): EAEVAQSPRYKITEKSQAVAFWCDPISGHATLYWYRQILGQGPELLVQFQDESVVDDSQLPKDRFSAERLKGVDSTLKIQPAELGDSAMYLCASSLEGRRGQRDTQYFGPGTRLTVL.

This clonotype appeared many times. V usage is TRBV5-1 and J usage is TRBJ2-5, with 8 positions matching TRBD2. Trimming took 0 bases from V and 5 from J; bases not matched to a gene: 12. CDR3 length equals 17 residues. Germline values: CDR1 SGHRS, CDR2 YFSETQ. The CDR3 loop reads CASSLGYEIAGIETQYF. The CDR3 DNA reads TGCGCCAGCAGCTTGGGTTATGAAATAGCGGGGATCGAGACCCAGTACTTC.

This clonotype was observed a handful of times. V usage is TRBV4-3 and J usage is TRBJ1-6; D not resolved. V was pared by 1 base and J by 8 bases, with 12 bases between. Germline CDR1 LGHNA, CDR2 YSLEER. The CDR3 runs to 15 residues. CDR3 sequence: CASSQAGLGDSPLHF. The CDR3 DNA follows: TGCGCCAGCAGCCAAGCGGGGTTGGGAGATTCACCCCTCCACTTT.

The sample holds a few counts of this clonotype. The chain is built from TRBV7-2 and TRBJ2-3; D possibly corresponds to TRBD1 (5 bases). Germline loops: CDR1 SGHTA, CDR2 FQGNSA. CDR3 length: 12 amino acids. V was trimmed by 5 bases and J by 8 bases, leaving 11 bases between them. As DNA, the CDR3 is TGTGCCAGCAGCCCGGACATTTCTACGCAGTATTTT. The encoded protein is CASSPDISTQYF. Variable domain in full (rest from reference TRBV7-2 and TRBJ2-3): GAGVSQSPSNKVTEKGKDVELRCDPISGHTALYWYRQSLGQGLEFLIYFQGNSAPDKSGLPSDRFSAERTGGSVSTLTIQRTQQEDSAVYLCASSPDISTQYFGPGTRLTVL.

J is TRBJ1-1 and V is TRBV5-6; D might be TRBD1 (6 bases). The CDR3 spans 14 residues. Trimming took off 1 base at V and 5 bases at J, with 12 bases between the two ends. Per the germline V gene, CDR1 is SGHDT and CDR2 is YYEEEE. The CDR3 DNA is TGTGCCAGCAGCTTGATCTCAGGGACAACTGAAGCTTTCTTT. It translates to CASSLISGTTEAFF.

This clonotype has more than one count but fewer than ten. The gene calls are TRBV7-2 and TRBJ2-7; D may be TRBD1 (5 bases). The CDR3 sequence is 15 residues long. Trimming removed 5 bases from V and 3 bases from J, with 17 bases in between. Germline lookup yields CDR1 SGHTA and CDR2 FQGNSA. The CDR3 DNA follows: TGTGCCAGCAGCACCCACAGCGACAGTTTCTACGAGCAGTACTTC. Protein sequence: CASSTHSDSFYEQYF.

In its sample, this clonotype is medium-sized. At one boundary the junction diverges from the germline segment, which might be a read error. This chain joins TRBV5-1 and TRBJ2-3; 10 nucleotides agree with TRBD1. This CDR3 has 14 residues. Germline V lookup: CDR1 SGHRS, CDR2 YFSETQ. The CDR3 is CASSLGQGADTQYF. The DNA of the CDR3 is TGTGCCAGCAGCTTAGGACAGGGGGCAGATACGCAGTATTTT. Together with reference TRBV5-1 and TRBJ2-3, the CDR3 gives the full variable domain: KAGVTQTPRYLIKTRGQQVTLSCSPISGHRSVSWYQQTPGQGLQFLFEYFSETQRNKGNFPGRFSGRQFSNSRSEMNVSTLELGDSALYLCASSLGQGADTQYFGPGTRLTVL.

This clonotype was found a few times. J is TRBJ2-3 and V is TRBV5-6, with D possibly called TRBD1 or TRBD2 (7 bases each). The V and J ends lost 4 bases and 0 bases respectively, with 18 bases between them. Per germline, CDR1 SGHDT and CDR2 YYEEEE. The CDR3 length is 17 residues. For the CDR3, the DNA is TGTGCCAGCAGCGCGCCCAGGGGGGGGGCTAGCACAGATACGCAGTATTTT. The encoded protein is CASSAPRGGASTDTQYF.

This clonotype was counted only a few times. The gene calls are TRBV20-1 and TRBJ1-6; TRBD1 aligns across 9 bases. The junction had 5 bases not matched to a gene; V was cut back by 2 bases and J by 9 bases. This CDR3 region has 14 residues. Germline CDR1 reads DFQATT; CDR2 reads SNEGSKA (reference sequence). The CDR3 nucleotides are TGCAGTGCTAGATTGGGACAGGGACGTTCACCCCTCCACTTT. This gives the protein CSARLGQGRSPLHF.

This chain joins TRBV6-6 and TRBJ1-6, with TRBD1 as a possible D gene (5 bases). Germline CDR1 is MNHNY and CDR2 is SVGAGI (reference sequence). V was cut by 5 bases and J by 13 bases, with 9 bases left in between. The CDR3 is made up of 11 amino acids. The CDR3 DNA reads as TGTGCCAGCAGTGCCCCAGGGCCCCTCCACTTT. This gives the protein CASSAPGPLHF.

This clonotype was seen ten or more times. In DNA, the CDR3 is TGTGCCAGCACCACTAGCGGGGCAGATACGCAGTATTTT. Translation gives CASTTSGADTQYF. The chain carries TRBV6-5 and TRBJ2-3; 10 bases fit TRBD2. Germline V gene data show CDR1 as MNHEY and CDR2 as SVGAGI. The CDR3 sequence is 13 residues long. V was pared by 7 bases and J by 4 bases, with 2 bases of the junction left unmatched.

The chain couples TRBV5-8 to TRBJ2-3, with TRBD2 identical over 15 bases. Germline V gene sequence: CDR1 SGHTS, CDR2 YDEGEE. V dropped 0 bases and J dropped 4; count of bases not matched to a gene: 0. This CDR3 spans 16 amino acids. The CDR3 sequence: CASSLGTSGGADTQYF. CDR3 nucleotide sequence: TGTGCCAGCAGCTTGGGGACTAGCGGGGGGGCAGATACGCAGTATTTT.

The V call is TRBV5-6, the J call TRBJ2-3; D is ambiguous. The germline CDR1 and CDR2 sequences are SGHDT and YYEEEE. V lost 4 bases to trimming and J lost 2 bases, with 14 bases between them. This CDR3 comprises 15 residues. This CDR3 reads CASSTLEWNTDTQYF. The CDR3 DNA sequence: TGTGCCAGCAGCACTCTAGAGTGGAACACAGATACGCAGTATTTT.

The chain joins TRBV7-6 to TRBJ1-1, with TRBD1 as a possible D gene (6 bases). The CDR3 totals 14 residues. Per the germline V gene, CDR1 is SGHVS and CDR2 is FNYEAQ. With 5 bases removed from V and 3 bases from J, the gap between germline ends came to 13 bases. CDR3 in DNA: TGTGCCAGCAGCGGGGGCCCAGGCTACACTGAAGCTTTCTTT. It specifies CASSGGPGYTEAFF.

The table lists this clonotype with a few counts. The chain has TRBV5-1 and TRBJ2-5, with D possibly being TRBD1 (6 bases). Trimming left V 4 bases short and J 2 bases short, with 12 bases between. The CDR3 is made up of 14 amino acids. The germline V gene has CDR1 SGHRS and CDR2 YFSETQ. CDR3 loop: CASSRGHGQETQYF. In DNA, the CDR3 is TGCGCCAGCAGCCGGGGACACGGGCAAGAGACCCAGTACTTC.

This sequence joins TRBV7-9 and TRBJ2-1, with D uncertain. Germline values: CDR1 SEHNR, CDR2 FQNEAQ (reference sequence). Trimming stripped 9 bases from V and 0 bases from J, with 12 bases between. This CDR3 spans 14 amino acids. The CDR3: CASLRGSSYNEQFF. CDR3 coding DNA: TGTGCCAGTCTCCGAGGTAGCTCCTACAATGAGCAGTTCTTC.

This clonotype has a handful of counts. The gene calls are TRBV7-9 and TRBJ1-1, with 9 positions matching TRBD1. Germline loops: CDR1 SEHNR, CDR2 FQNEAQ (reference sequence). The junction had 3 bases not matched to a gene; V was cut back by 3 bases and J by 4 bases. The length of the CDR3 is 14 residues. The CDR3: CASSFGQGSTEAFF. CDR3 nucleotides: TGTGCCAGCAGCTTTGGACAGGGGAGCACTGAAGCTTTCTTT.

The V and J genes are TRBV6-1 and TRBJ1-1, with D uncertain. V lost 2 bases and J lost 10, with 8 bases in between. The CDR3 loop spans 11 amino acids. The germline CDR1 and CDR2 sequences are MNHNS and SASEGT. The chain's CDR3 is CASSELLGAFF. The CDR3 DNA is TGTGCCAGCAGTGAACTTTTAGGAGCTTTCTTT.

This clonotype was seen only a few times. The chain links TRBV12-3 or TRBV12-4 to TRBJ1-5, with D tentatively TRBD1 (5 bases). The CDR3 loop spans 13 amino acids. Trimming stripped 7 bases from V and 7 bases from J, with 14 bases between. The CDR3, as DNA: TGTGCCAGCACATTTTCCAGGGACCAGCCCCAGCATTTT. Translated, it gives CASTFSRDQPQHF.